The present TCR beta chain was sequenced within a study of blood T cell repertoires in COVID-19 (dated by TCRdb to 2020 to 2021). For the study in its entirety: Samples from collaborators originated in the United States, Italy and Spain and spanned both the acute and convalescent phases of COVID-19. HLA class I and class II types, where available, came from metadata supplied by the sample provider rather than from assay-based typing. Nearly every sample came with metadata listing a de-identified subject ID, COVID-19 status, age in years and sex. The repertoires were released in a freely available public database meant as a resource for research on the immune response to SARS-CoV-2. The dataset comprised deeply sampled blood TCRbeta repertoires from subjects exposed to, actively infected with, or recovered from COVID-19. The material from the prospective study consisted of cDNA or gDNA derived from T cells, B-cell-depleted T cells, or PBMCs. The samples were drawn from the first 160 participants of the ongoing ImmuneRACE study and from under 1,500 subjects provided by 6 global collaborators. On the study overall, not on this receptor specifically: Clinical and demographic metadata were provided uncurated, with the amount varying by source and participant.

In the case of this clone: Its antigen remains unidentified. The sample holds no much larger clone one base away, and base qualities are not on file.

TCRbeta CDR3 regions were amplified from genomic DNA using the immunoSEQ Assay, a bias-controlled multiplex PCR. Turning to the authors' computational methods: The number of nucleated cells in each sample was estimated by amplification of reference gene primers within the assay. To quantify the absolute abundance of each unique TCRbeta CDR3 rearrangement, sequence reads were collapsed and filtered. Productive Simpson clonality was computed per sample as the square root of Simpson's diversity index over productive rearrangements. As stored in TCRdb, this immuneACCESS dataset retains in-frame rearrangements with V and J assigned. A fraction of the clones does not appear; measured against another copy, unresolved V genes explain less than half of the discrepancy, and the remainder lacks a known reason. The DNA gave D and trimming, while V, J and clone size come from that table. Across this sample there are hundreds of thousands of clones, with around 90% seen only once. The top ten clones comprise 6% of the sample.

Enrolling through a virtual design, the prospective study's participants ranged in age from roughly 18 to 89 years and lived across more than 20 United States geographic areas. Cohort assignment in the prospective study relied on participant-reported clinical history from a screening survey and a study questionnaire. For ImmuneRACE Cohort 3, a participant was defined as recovered based on two consecutive negative NP/OP PCR tests, clearance by a healthcare professional, or resolution of symptoms. In the prospective study, whole blood, serum and a nasopharyngeal or oropharyngeal swab were collected from each participant by mobile phlebotomists. Additional blood draws and questionnaires over an approximately 2-month period could optionally be provided by prospective study participants. Before DNA extraction, prospective study blood samples were shipped either frozen or at room temperature. Including the terminal cysteine and phenylalanine, the CDR3 comprises 14 residues. The CDR3 DNA has 42 bases and is translated from base 1. V was cut back by 4 bases and J by 4 bases, leaving a gap of 14 bases between them. The germline V gene encodes CDR1 MNHEY and CDR2 SMNVEV (reference sequence).

The sequencing sample was made of PBMCs or T cells enriched from blood (not recorded which). The chain is encoded by TRBV27 joined to TRBJ2-7; the D gene cannot be named for sure. This receptor was obtained from a woman in her 40s who had recovered from COVID-19. The DNA is as follows: TGTGCCAGCAGTTCCCGGAGCACAACTTACGAGCAGTACTTC. This encodes CASSSRSTTYEQYF.